This T cell receptor (beta chain) was recovered during a study of blood T cell repertoires in COVID-19. Study context: COVID-19 samples from acute and convalescent phases originated in the United States, Italy and Spain. T cells, B-cell-depleted T cells, or PBMCs provided the cDNA or gDNA that served as material.

Researchers sorted participants into cohorts using their self-reported clinical history. Authors' methods: Quantification of nucleated cells was approximated via reference gene primer amplification. This table comes from immunoSEQ multiplex PCR, and its TCRdb copy is limited to in-frame clones, with some not included. That table is the source of V, J and clone size, and D and trimming were worked out from the DNA. Of over 110,000 clones in the sample, about 80% were seen once. The CDR3 length is 16 residues. V gave up 6 bases and J gave up 0 bases; unmatched junction bases: 7. CDR1 is MRHNA, CDR2 SNTAGT, per germline.

This chain links TRBV6-4 with TRBJ2-5; TRBD2 matches 10 bases. The origin of this receptor is a man in his fifties in a cohort exposed to, infected with or recovered from COVID-19 (not recorded which). Specimen: PBMCs or T cells enriched from blood (not recorded which). The CDR3 DNA sequence: TGTGCCAGCAGCCTGATAGCGGGGGGACACCAAGAGACCCAGTACTTC. Its translation is CASSLIAGGHQETQYF.